The next 23 T cell receptor beta chains were all read from a single sample in a study of T cells and copy number aberrations in small-cell lung cancer. Here immunoSEQ multiplex PCR was the method, and the copy in TCRdb shows in-frame clones only, minus some. The data contain about 7,500 clones, around 82% of them seen just once; the ten biggest clones take up about 4.5%. The material sequenced was normal tissue next to the tumor. The receptors come from a woman between 45 and 65 years old with small cell lung cancer.

DNA for the CDR3: TGTGCCAGCAGTGTTCGTTTGAACGGATCCTACGAGCAGTACTTC. Translated, it gives CASSVRLNGSYEQYF. The J gene is TRBJ2-7, the V gene TRBV25-1, with D uncertain. V was shortened by 4 bases and J by 1 base, with 14 bases between the two germline ends. This CDR3 has 15 amino acids. Looked up from germline, CDR1 is MGHDK and CDR2 is SYGVNS.

The chain is built from TRBV28 and TRBJ2-1, with 11 bases fitting TRBD2. There are 15 residues in the CDR3. The V and J ends lost 6 bases and 7 bases, in that order; junction bases with no gene match: 8. CDR1 and CDR2 (germline): MDHEN, SYDVKM. DNA of the CDR3: TGTGCCAGCAGACCCTCACTAGCGGGGGTGAATGAGCAGTTCTTC. Its protein product is CASRPSLAGVNEQFF.

CDR3 coding DNA: TGTGCCAGCAGCGTAGGATTAGCGGGAGTTACCCAGCAGTTCTTC. Encoded protein: CASSVGLAGVTQQFF. This sequence joins TRBV9 and TRBJ2-1, with 9 bases aligning to TRBD2. Trimming removed 0 bases from V and 11 bases from J; junction bases left unmatched: 9. CDR1 and CDR2 (germline): SGDLS, YYNGEE. The CDR3 runs to 15 residues. Full variable domain (remainder filled in from reference TRBV9 and TRBJ2-1): DSGVTQTPKHLITATGQRVTLRCSPRSGDLSVYWYQQSLDQGLQFLIQYYNGEERAKGNILERFSAQQFPDLHSELNLSSLELGDSALYFCASSVGLAGVTQQFFGPGTRLTVL.

The chain couples TRBV29-1 to TRBJ2-7, with 8 bases aligning to TRBD2. Losses at the gene ends were 7 bases for V and 5 bases for J; bases not matched to a gene: 16. This CDR3 is built from 15 residues. Germline CDR1 and CDR2: SQVTM and ANQGSEA. The CDR3 DNA reads TGCAGCGCCTCCGGTGGGAGCGGGAGATCCCACGAGCAGTACTTC. This gives the protein CSASGGSGRSHEQYF.

This clone was observed a handful of times. In DNA form, the CDR3 reads TGTGCCAGCAGTGAGGGAGGAAACACTGAAGCTTTCTTT. Protein product: CASSEGGNTEAFF. The rearrangement links TRBV6-1 to TRBJ1-1; D is unclear. CDR3 length equals 13 residues. Germline CDR1 is MNHNS and CDR2 is SASEGT. Trimming removed 3 bases from V and 2 bases from J, with 7 bases in between.

CDR3 bases: TGCGCCAGCAGCTTGGGATATATGCAGGGGGCGCGCAGGGGCCAAGAGACCCAGTACTTC. It specifies CASSLGYMQGARRGQETQYF. The V call is TRBV5-1, the J call TRBJ2-5; TRBD1 matches at 8 bases. Per the germline V gene, CDR1 is SGHRS and CDR2 is YFSETQ. The CDR3 has 20 residues. V dropped 0 bases and J dropped 1; count of bases not matched to a gene: 17.

This chain uses TRBV18 with TRBJ2-5; D is uncertain. CDR1 and CDR2 from the germline V gene are KGHSH and LQKENI. Trimming removed 1 base from V and 5 bases from J, with 2 bases in between. CDR3 length equals 11 residues. The CDR3 region has the DNA TGTGCCAGCTCACCACGGGAGACCCAGTACTTC. This encodes CASSPRETQYF.

This clone came up a few times. The chain employs TRBV18 and TRBJ1-1; perhaps TRBD1 as D (5 bases). Germline CDR1 and CDR2: KGHSH and LQKENI. The germline V and J ends were trimmed by 3 bases and 0 bases, with 11 bases remaining between them. This CDR3 region has 15 residues. CDR3 sequence (DNA): TGTGCCAGCTCACCCCAGGGCAGCATGAACACTGAAGCTTTCTTT. Its protein is CASSPQGSMNTEAFF.

The CDR3 region is CASSLGGQAYEQYF. The CDR3 nucleotides are TGTGCCAGCAGCCTTGGGGGACAGGCCTACGAGCAGTACTTC. The rearrangement joins TRBV11-2 to TRBJ2-7; 8 bases fit TRBD1. The germline gives CDR1 SGHAT, CDR2 FQNNGV. The CDR3 covers 14 residues. The trim removed 5 bases at V and 2 bases at J, leaving 5 bases unmatched.

This clone was seen only a few times. The V call is TRBV29-1, the J call TRBJ1-2; 8 bases match TRBD1. In germline, CDR1 is SQVTM, CDR2 ANQGSEA. The CDR3 contains 12 residues. V lost 5 bases to trimming and J lost 6 bases; unmatched junction nucleotides: 5. CDR3 DNA: TGCAGCGTTTCTCAGGGGGCCCATGGCTACACCTTC. This translates into CSVSQGAHGYTF.

V is TRBV4-2 and J is TRBJ1-1; a weak D match, TRBD1 (5 bases). Germline V gene data show CDR1 as LGHNA and CDR2 as YNFKEQ. The CDR3 loop spans 15 amino acids. Deletions cut 0 bases from V and 5 bases from J, with 13 bases between. CDR3 loop: CASSQDRGVLTEAFF. The CDR3 nucleotides are TGTGCCAGCAGCCAAGATCGGGGGGTATTAACTGAAGCTTTCTTT.

This clone is a singleton in its sample. The chain employs TRBV19 and TRBJ2-3; D call uncertain. CDR1 is LNHDA and CDR2 is SQIVND in the germline V gene (reference sequence). CDR3 length equals 16 residues. The V end was cut by 6 bases, the J end by 2 bases, with 18 bases between. In DNA form, the CDR3 reads TGTGCCAGTAGGTCCACAACCATGACCAACACAGATACGCAGTATTTT. Amino acid sequence: CASRSTTMTNTDTQYF.

The chain carries TRBV27 and TRBJ1-2; D is possibly TRBD1 (6 bases). The CDR3 is 15 residues long. Germline CDR1 MNHEY, CDR2 SMNVEV (reference sequence). V dropped 5 bases and J dropped 8 bases, with 21 bases sitting between them. The CDR3 DNA is TGTGCCAGCAGTCCATCGGGACAACGCATCAAGGGCTACACCTTC. It is translated as CASSPSGQRIKGYTF.

The rearrangement links TRBV5-3 to TRBJ2-7; D perhaps matches TRBD1 (6 bases). TRBV5-3 is noted as an ORF with a role that remains uncertain. V was pared by 1 base and J by 6 bases, with 11 bases between. CDR3 size: 13 residues. The chain's CDR3 is CARSLSTGSEQYF. CDR3 coding DNA: TGTGCCAGAAGCTTGTCCACAGGGTCCGAGCAGTACTTC.

The CDR3 sequence is CAISELAEYNEQFF. The CDR3, as DNA: TGTGCCATCAGTGAACTAGCGGAGTACAATGAGCAGTTCTTC. The chain combines TRBV10-3 with TRBJ2-1; 8 bases align to TRBD2. This CDR3 has 14 amino acids. CDR1 is ENHRY and CDR2 is SYGVKD in the germline V gene. Unmatched junction bases numbered 2, after V lost 3 bases and J lost 4 bases.

The rearrangement uses TRBV11-3 and TRBJ2-7; no firm D call. CDR1 and CDR2 (germline): SGHNT, YENEEA. V was pared by 3 bases and J by 2 bases, with 11 bases between. The CDR3 runs to 14 residues. CDR3 amino acids: CASSLGRQTYEQYF. CDR3 in DNA: TGTGCCAGCAGCTTGGGTCGACAAACCTACGAGCAGTACTTC.

The genes are TRBV6-5 and TRBJ1-3; D gene ambiguous. V lost 0 bases, J lost 3 bases, and 12 bases lay in between. CDR3 length: 16 amino acids. Germline lookup yields CDR1 MNHEY and CDR2 SVGAGI. CDR3: CASSYSRRGGGNTIYF. The CDR3 bases are TGTGCCAGCAGTTACTCGAGACGGGGTGGTGGAAACACCATATATTTT.

The chain links TRBV6-5 to TRBJ1-1; D uncertain. The CDR3 is made up of 12 amino acids. The germline V gene has CDR1 MNHEY and CDR2 SVGAGI. Trimming shortened V by 6 bases and J by 7 bases, and 12 bases separated the two germline ends. CDR3 sequence: CASSRDTIEAFF. As DNA, the CDR3 is TGTGCCAGCAGCCGCGACACCATTGAAGCTTTCTTT.

Of note for this clone: The junction shows a germline mismatch at one end, possibly a read error. The V call is TRBV5-6, the J call TRBJ2-3; perhaps TRBD1 as D (5 bases). The CDR3 has 14 residues. CDR1 and CDR2 (germline): SGHDT, YYEEEE. The DNA of the CDR3 is TGTGCCAGCAGCTTTTCCAGGGTTACAGATATGCAGTATTTT. This sequence encodes CASSFSRVTDMQYF.

V is TRBV9 and J is TRBJ1-4; D might be TRBD1 (6 bases). The CDR3 loop spans 15 amino acids. In germline, CDR1 is SGDLS, CDR2 YYNGEE. Trimming pared 2 bases from V and 6 bases from J, leaving 14 bases between. The CDR3 sequence is CASSVRGLEDEKLFF. The CDR3 DNA sequence: TGTGCCAGCAGCGTCAGGGGTTTGGAGGATGAAAAACTGTTTTTT.

The chain links TRBV11-2 to TRBJ1-5, with a weak D call TRBD1 (6 bases). V dropped 5 bases and J dropped 6 bases, with 14 bases sitting between them. The germline V gene encodes CDR1 SGHAT and CDR2 FQNNGV. This CDR3 has 14 amino acids. In DNA form, the CDR3 reads TGTGCCAGCAGCCCTACAGGGTCCGGTCAGCCCCAGCATTTT. Encoded protein: CASSPTGSGQPQHF.

The chain joins TRBV18 to TRBJ2-5; 7 bases match TRBD1. The CDR3 totals 14 residues. Unmatched junction bases numbered 6, after V lost 3 bases and J lost 5 bases. CDR1 is KGHSH and CDR2 is LQKENI in the germline V gene. CDR3 sequence (DNA): TGTGCCAGCTCACCGGACAGGTGGTTCGAGACCCAGTACTTC. Translating it yields CASSPDRWFETQYF. The entire variable domain, with the rest obtained from reference TRBV18 and TRBJ2-5, is as follows: NAGVMQNPRHLVRRRGQEARLRCSPMKGHSHVYWYRQLPEEGLKFMVYLQKENIIDESGMPKERFSAEFPKEGPSILRIQQVVRGDSAAYFCASSPDRWFETQYFGPGTRLLVL.

Concerning this clone: Compared with germline, one end of the junction differs, possibly owing to a read error. This chain joins TRBV5-1 and TRBJ1-1; a possible D gene is TRBD1 (5 bases). The CDR3 is 13 residues long. CDR1 and CDR2 from the germline V gene are SGHRS and YFSETQ. Here the CDR3 reads CVSRTGMNTEAFF. CDR3 coding DNA: TGCGTCAGCAGAACAGGCATGAACACTGAAGCTTTCTTT.